This entry lists 23 T cell receptor beta chains sequenced from one sample in a study of preoperative IRX-2 immunotherapy in early breast cancer. Documented treatment: preoperative locoregional IRX-2 cytokine immunotherapy. Profiled with immunoSEQ multiplex PCR; TCRdb holds only in-frame clones, not every one. The data hold around 88,000 clones, with 86% observed a single time. The material was tumor tissue, obtained after IRX-2 immunotherapy. Receptors originate from a human donor with breast cancer.

This rearrangement joins TRBV5-1 to TRBJ1-2; a possible D gene is TRBD1 (5 bases). With 5 bases removed from V and 4 bases from J, the gap between germline ends came to 18 bases. Germline V gives CDR1 SGHRS, CDR2 YFSETQ. The CDR3 loop spans 15 amino acids. The CDR3 DNA reads TGCGCCAGCAGGCCTACAATCGGACAAGGCTATGGCTACACCTTC. Translated, it gives CASRPTIGQGYGYTF.

This clone was picked up one time. This chain joins TRBV6-8 and TRBJ1-5; D ambiguous. The CDR3 totals 15 residues. V was trimmed by 6 bases and J by 0 bases, leaving 12 bases between them. Germline V gene lookup returns CDR1 MNHGY and CDR2 SAAAGT. The CDR3 nucleotides read TGTGCCAGCAGGGAAGGGTTTAATAGCAATCAGCCCCAGCATTTT. Protein sequence: CASREGFNSNQPQHF.

The chain is built from TRBV28 and TRBJ1-2; D not resolved. The germline V gene encodes CDR1 MDHEN and CDR2 SYDVKM. This CDR3 comprises 13 residues. V was shortened by 5 bases and J by 4 bases, with 11 bases between the two germline ends. CDR3 protein: CASSNPPLYGYTF. The CDR3 DNA is TGTGCCAGCAGTAACCCACCCCTCTATGGCTACACCTTC.

This clone has just one count. The chain combines TRBV1 with TRBJ2-7; TRBD1 is taken as the D call from the table, unchecked against the DNA. TRBV1 is classified as a pseudogene. The CDR3 consists of 13 residues. The CDR3 region is CASSAGDPGWQYF. In nucleotides, the CDR3 is TGCGCCAGCAGCGCTGGAGACCCAGGGTGGCAGTACTTC.

Only one count was recorded for this clone. The CDR3 is CSVAWKADTEAFF. DNA of the CDR3: TGCAGCGTTGCCTGGAAAGCCGACACTGAAGCTTTCTTT. This chain links TRBV29-1 with TRBJ1-1; D call uncertain. CDR3 length: 13 amino acids. The V and J ends lost 4 bases and 3 bases respectively, with 12 bases between them. Germline CDR1 reads SQVTM; CDR2 reads ANQGSEA. Combining the CDR3 with reference TRBV29-1 and TRBJ1-1 gives the whole variable domain SAVISQKPSRDICQRGTSLTIQCQVDSQVTMMFWYRQQPGQSLTLIATANQGSEATYESGFVIDKFPISRPNLTFSTLTVSNMSPEDSSIYLCSVAWKADTEAFFGQGTRLTVV.

The CDR3 loop reads CASSGLTTGPQHF. In nucleotides, the CDR3 is TGTGCCAGCAGTGGCTTAACCACCGGGCCCCAGCATTTT. The rearrangement joins TRBV6-8 to TRBJ1-5; D is unresolved. Germline CDR1 reads MNHGY; CDR2 reads SAAAGT. CDR3 length: 13 residues. Trimming took 5 bases from V and 9 from J, leaving 14 bases between them.

This sequence joins TRBV28 and TRBJ1-4; 7 bases map to TRBD1. Trimming at V came to 5 bases and at J to 8 bases, leaving 11 bases not matched to a gene. This CDR3 is 15 amino acids long. Germline V CDR1 and CDR2: MDHEN, SYDVKM. As DNA, the CDR3 is TGTGCCAGCAGTACGCGACAGGGTCAACGGGAAAAACTGTTTTTT. As protein: CASSTRQGQREKLFF.

The J gene is TRBJ2-3, the V gene TRBV30; 9 bases line up with TRBD2. The CDR3 extends over 15 amino acids. The germline V gene has CDR1 GTSNPN and CDR2 SVGIG (reference sequence). V shed 5 bases, J shed 4 bases, and the junction held 10 bases outside the gene matches. The CDR3 spells CAWRGGGAASDTQYF. CDR3 nucleotides: TGTGCCTGGCGTGGCGGGGGGGCGGCGTCAGATACGCAGTATTTT.

The genes are TRBV19 and TRBJ1-5, with D perhaps matching TRBD1 (5 bases). With 1 base removed from V and 4 bases from J, the gap between germline ends came to 11 bases. Per germline, CDR1 LNHDA and CDR2 SQIVND (reference sequence). The CDR3 runs to 15 residues. The DNA for the CDR3 is TGTGCCAGTAGTATAGGGACATCCTTAAATCAGCCCCAGCATTTT. It specifies CASSIGTSLNQPQHF.

The chain has TRBV7-6 and TRBJ1-1; 9 nucleotides agree with TRBD1. The germline CDR1 and CDR2 sequences are SGHVS and FNYEAQ. Trimming cost V 5 bases and J 0 bases; bases outside gene matches: 10. The CDR3 spans 17 residues. The chain's CDR3 is CASSKIPGQGMNTEAFF. CDR3 DNA sequence: TGTGCCAGCAGCAAAATACCGGGACAGGGCATGAACACTGAAGCTTTCTTT.

V usage is TRBV5-1 and J usage is TRBJ2-1; D gene ambiguous. The germline gives CDR1 SGHRS, CDR2 YFSETQ. The V and J ends lost 1 base and 0 bases respectively, with 23 bases between them. The CDR3 consists of 20 residues. CDR3 region: CASSLLSQFRSASSYNEQFF. The CDR3 coding sequence is TGCGCCAGCAGCTTGTTATCTCAATTTCGGAGCGCGAGCTCCTACAATGAGCAGTTCTTC.

J is TRBJ2-3 and V is TRBV6-4; no definite D call. Trimming cost V 5 bases and J 5 bases, with 11 bases left between them. Looked up from germline, CDR1 is MRHNA and CDR2 is SNTAGT. The CDR3 has 13 amino acids. CDR3 in DNA: TGTGCCAGCAGTTACCTTGGGCAAGATACGCAGTATTTT. Its translation: CASSYLGQDTQYF.

The rearrangement links TRBV18 to TRBJ1-5; D uncertain. In germline, CDR1 is KGHSH, CDR2 LQKENI. The length of the CDR3 is 14 residues. V lost 3 bases, J lost 4 bases, and 10 bases lay in between. This CDR3 reads CASSPQSSNQPQHF. Written as DNA, the CDR3 is TGTGCCAGCTCACCTCAGTCGAGTAATCAGCCCCAGCATTTT.

This clone was counted a single time. V is TRBV6-8 and J is TRBJ2-3; a possible D gene is TRBD2 (5 bases). This CDR3 has 15 residues. Deletions cut 4 bases from V and 4 bases from J, with 15 bases between. Germline V CDR1 and CDR2: MNHGY, SAAAGT. CDR3 sequence reads: CASSSGSPGADTQYF. The CDR3 region has the DNA TGTGCCAGCAGTTCTGGGAGCCCCGGGGCAGATACGCAGTATTTT.

This chain uses TRBV6-8 with TRBJ1-3; the match to TRBD1 covers 7 bases. V was clipped by 6 bases and J by 4 bases; unmatched bases: 9. The CDR3 totals 15 residues. Germline V CDR1 and CDR2: MNHGY, SAAAGT. DNA of the CDR3: TGTGCCAGCAGGGTTACAGGGGTTGCAGGAAACACCATATATTTT. Protein product: CASRVTGVAGNTIYF.

The chain recombines TRBV29-1 with TRBJ2-1, with D tentatively TRBD1 (5 bases). The CDR3 has 12 amino acids. The germline CDR1 and CDR2 sequences are SQVTM and ANQGSEA. The V end was cut by 2 bases, the J end by 10 bases, with 12 bases between. The CDR3 spells CSVEPHDREQFF. DNA for the CDR3: TGCAGCGTTGAACCTCACGACAGAGAGCAGTTCTTC.

The chain employs TRBV6-7 and TRBJ1-2; D is uncertain. TRBV6-7 is placed among ORFs of uncertain function. V was cut by 5 bases and J by 2 bases, with 21 bases left in between. This CDR3 comprises 17 residues. CDR3: CASSEWSVQNPNYGYTF. The CDR3 coding sequence is TGTGCCAGCAGTGAATGGTCAGTCCAGAACCCCAACTATGGCTACACCTTC.

The chain links TRBV5-1 to TRBJ2-2; 7 bases map to TRBD2. The CDR3 loop spans 16 amino acids. After removal of 7 bases from V and 4 bases from J, the junction contained 13 bases not matched to a gene. CDR1 and CDR2 from the germline V gene are SGHRS and YFSETQ. In DNA, the CDR3 is TGCGCCAGCGGTATTGGGTACGCGGGGGTCACCGGGGAGCTGTTTTTT. Residues: CASGIGYAGVTGELFF.

The chain combines TRBV5-1 with TRBJ2-3, with D perhaps matching TRBD1 (6 bases). CDR3 length: 14 residues. Germline lookup yields CDR1 SGHRS and CDR2 YFSETQ. Trimming took 4 bases from V and 2 from J, leaving 11 bases between them. The CDR3: CASSLGGDTDTQYF. Written as DNA, the CDR3 is TGCGCCAGCAGCCTAGGGGGTGACACAGATACGCAGTATTTT.

The chain joins TRBV29-1 to TRBJ1-1, with a possible D match to TRBD1 (5 bases). CDR3 length: 13 residues. V lost 7 bases and J lost 0, with 12 bases in between. Germline loops: CDR1 SQVTM, CDR2 ANQGSEA. The CDR3: CSASGLMNTEAFF. CDR3 coding DNA: TGCAGCGCGTCGGGACTCATGAACACTGAAGCTTTCTTT.

The chain uses TRBV7-6 and TRBJ1-6; D is possibly TRBD1 (5 bases). Trimming shortened V by 5 bases and J by 12 bases, and 17 bases separated the two germline ends. This CDR3 region has 14 residues. Germline loops: CDR1 SGHVS, CDR2 FNYEAQ. The CDR3 coding sequence is TGTGCCAGCAGCAGGACCCATTGGGGGGAACCCCTCCACTTT. Translating it yields CASSRTHWGEPLHF.

The genes are TRBV15 and TRBJ1-4, with 10 nucleotides matching TRBD1. Unmatched junction bases numbered 4, after V lost 0 bases and J lost 0 bases. This CDR3 contains 18 residues. Germline-derived CDR1 and CDR2 are LNHNV and YYDKDF (reference sequence). Here the CDR3 DNA reads TGTGCCACCAGCAGAGATCGACAGGGGGCCTCAACTAATGAAAAACTGTTTTTT. It specifies CATSRDRQGASTNEKLFF.

The V and J genes are TRBV19 and TRBJ1-4; D perhaps matches TRBD1 (6 bases). V shed 2 bases and J shed 6 bases, with 13 bases lying between them. This CDR3 region has 15 residues. From germline, CDR1 is LNHDA and CDR2 SQIVND (reference sequence). This chain's CDR3 is CASSIKGGLDEKLFF. The DNA for the CDR3 is TGTGCCAGTAGTATAAAAGGGGGATTGGATGAAAAACTGTTTTTT.